This T cell receptor beta chain originates from a study of technical replicates of blood from four donors. TCRdb keeps only in-frame clones here, not all; method: immunoSEQ multiplex PCR. The sample shows 50,000 to 65,000 clones, nearly 95% of them seen only once. Germline V gene sequence: CDR1 DFQATT, CDR2 SNEGSKA (reference sequence). The CDR3 length is 11 residues. The V end lost 6 bases, the J end lost 7 bases, and 12 bases lay between the germline ends. Sequencing was performed on PBMCs. V and J are TRBV20-1 and TRBJ1-1, with D tentatively TRBD1 (5 bases). The sequence was obtained from a human donor in good health. Some clones in this sample may be carry-over from other donors' samples. This CDR3 reads CSATTGVEAFF. The CDR3 DNA follows: TGCAGTGCCACCACGGGGGTTGAAGCTTTCTTT.